Each of the 7 T cell receptor beta chains below was sequenced from the same sample in a study of shared clonotypes between healthy human individuals (TCRdb year 2020). Preparation of the library involved the immunoSEQ multiplex PCR assay. TCRdb provides this immuneACCESS table in a form limited to in-frame rearrangements. Some clones are lacking; in checked studies, under half of them reflect an unresolved V gene, and why the rest are absent is not known. Across this sample there are roughly 500,000 clones, with roughly 95% seen only once. 0.05% to 0.07% of the sample rests with the top ten. Sequencing was done on a sample of naive CD4+ T cells sorted from blood. Interpreted using the paper, the cell subset or site label stands for: CD45RA+ positively selected. These receptors all stem from a woman aged 25-40 years in good health.

This chain joins TRBV2 and TRBJ1-4, with D unclear. The CDR3 runs to 15 residues. Germline V gene data show CDR1 as SNHLY and CDR2 as FYNNEI. V shed 4 bases and J shed 0 bases, with 9 bases lying between them. CDR3 residues: CASSAPGSTNEKLFF. The CDR3 DNA is TGTGCCAGCAGTGCACCGGGATCAACTAATGAAAAACTGTTTTTT.

The chain has TRBV19 and TRBJ2-7; D may match TRBD1 or TRBD2 (5 bases each). Germline V CDR1 and CDR2: LNHDA, SQIVND (reference sequence). This CDR3 has 13 residues. Between the trimmed V and J ends, which lost 6 bases and 3 bases, there was a span of 12 bases. The CDR3 bases are TGTGCCAGTAGCTTACTAGGACACTACGAGCAGTACTTC. It yields the protein CASSLLGHYEQYF.

V usage is TRBV28 and J usage is TRBJ1-2, with 8 bases that match TRBD1. Germline V gene data show CDR1 as MDHEN and CDR2 as SYDVKM. The CDR3 runs 15 residues. Trimming removed 6 bases from V and 7 bases from J; junction bases left unmatched: 13. The CDR3 sequence: CASSPSDRVSAGYTF. The CDR3 region has the DNA TGTGCCAGCAGCCCTTCGGACAGGGTTTCTGCTGGCTACACCTTC.

The rearrangement uses TRBV10-3 and TRBJ2-5, with D perhaps TRBD1 or TRBD2 (7 bases each). The germline V gene has CDR1 ENHRY and CDR2 SYGVKD. CDR3 size: 13 residues. V was cut by 6 bases and J by 3 bases, with 11 bases left in between. The CDR3 reads CAIRGGGEETQYF. The CDR3 coding sequence is TGTGCCATCAGGGGAGGGGGCGAAGAGACCCAGTACTTC.

The rearrangement links TRBV5-1 to TRBJ2-3; 11 nucleotides match TRBD2. The V gene end was trimmed by 4 bases and the J gene end by 6 bases; junction bases not matched to a gene: 4. Looked up from germline, CDR1 is SGHRS and CDR2 is YFSETQ. This CDR3 comprises 14 residues. CDR3 residues: CASSLSSGGDTQYF. The CDR3 DNA reads as TGCGCCAGCAGCCTATCTAGCGGGGGGGATACGCAGTATTTT.

The chain links TRBV2 to TRBJ2-1, with 10 bases lining up with TRBD2. Trimming cost V 6 bases and J 0 bases; bases outside gene matches: 5. From germline, CDR1 is SNHLY and CDR2 FYNNEI. The CDR3 is made up of 16 amino acids. The CDR3, as DNA: TGTGCCAGCAGCCGGGCTAGCGGGAGCTCCTACAATGAGCAGTTCTTC. It translates to CASSRASGSSYNEQFF. Full variable domain (remainder filled in from reference TRBV2 and TRBJ2-1): EPEVTQTPSHQVTQMGQEVILRCVPISNHLYFYWYRQILGQKVEFLVSFYNNEISEKSEIFDDQFSVERPDGSNFTLKIRSTKLEDSAMYFCASSRASGSSYNEQFFGPGTRLTVL.

The V gene is TRBV7-8, the J gene TRBJ2-5; TRBD2 aligns across 12 bases. The CDR3 covers 15 residues. Germline V gene data show CDR1 as SGHVS and CDR2 as FQNEAQ. V shed 5 bases and J 6 bases; nucleotides not matched to a gene: 7. CDR3 coding DNA: TGTGCCAGCAGCGGGAGACTAGCGGGAGAAAAGACCCAGTACTTC. This translates into CASSGRLAGEKTQYF.